This T cell receptor beta chain was captured in a study of spatial heterogeneity in lung cancer. In the study overall: Available follow-up PBMC samples, collected a median of roughly 2 years post-resection, were sequenced.

The presence of a unique molecular identifier marked each TCR cDNA molecule. MiXCR, run by TCRdb on the 5' RACE reads, gives a single entry per CDR3 protein. Here the sample spans 40,000 to 50,000 distinct CDR3 sequences, 10% being singletons. This clonotype was seen repeatedly, ten times or more. What it recognizes is unknown. Notes on the study in general: Among blood samples, ubiquitous expanded tumor TCRs appeared more at resection than at follow-up.

Time point in this sample: blood at routine non-recurrence follow-up after resection. Sequencing of whole RNA from tumor, nontumor lung or frozen PBMC involved no sorting. Unmatched junction bases numbered 8, after V lost 2 bases and J lost 3 bases. CDR1 and CDR2 from the germline V gene are SGHTA and FQGNSA. CDR3 length equals 17 residues. The chain uses TRBV7-2 and TRBJ2-4; 9 bases are shared with TRBD2. The clonotype originates from a female donor with early-stage non-small cell lung cancer. Sequenced here: PBMCs, sampled at follow-up. CDR3: CASSLRASGEFKNIQYF. The CDR3 DNA reads TGTGCCAGCAGCTTAAGGGCTAGCGGGGAATTCAAAAACATTCAGTACTTC.